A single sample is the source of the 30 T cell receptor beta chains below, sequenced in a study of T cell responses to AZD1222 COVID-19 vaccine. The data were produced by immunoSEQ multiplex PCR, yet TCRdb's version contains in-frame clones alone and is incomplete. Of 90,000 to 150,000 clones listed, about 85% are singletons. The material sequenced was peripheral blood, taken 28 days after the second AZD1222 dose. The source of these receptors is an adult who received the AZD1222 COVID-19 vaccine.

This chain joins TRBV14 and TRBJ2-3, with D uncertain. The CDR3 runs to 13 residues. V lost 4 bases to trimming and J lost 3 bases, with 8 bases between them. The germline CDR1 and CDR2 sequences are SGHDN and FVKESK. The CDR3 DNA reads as TGTGCCAGCAGCCCCCTGCTGACAGATACGCAGTATTTT. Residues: CASSPLLTDTQYF.

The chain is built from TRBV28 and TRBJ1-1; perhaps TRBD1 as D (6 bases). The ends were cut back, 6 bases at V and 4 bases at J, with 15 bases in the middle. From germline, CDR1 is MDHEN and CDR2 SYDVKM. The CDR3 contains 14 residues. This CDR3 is CASREQGGSTEAFF. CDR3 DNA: TGTGCCAGCAGGGAACAGGGAGGCTCCACTGAAGCTTTCTTT.

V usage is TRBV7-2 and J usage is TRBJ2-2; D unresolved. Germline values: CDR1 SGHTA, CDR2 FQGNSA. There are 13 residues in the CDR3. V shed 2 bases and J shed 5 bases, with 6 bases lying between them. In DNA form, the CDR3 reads TGTGCCAGCAGCTTATCGCGGACCGGGGAGCTGTTTTTT. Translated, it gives CASSLSRTGELFF.

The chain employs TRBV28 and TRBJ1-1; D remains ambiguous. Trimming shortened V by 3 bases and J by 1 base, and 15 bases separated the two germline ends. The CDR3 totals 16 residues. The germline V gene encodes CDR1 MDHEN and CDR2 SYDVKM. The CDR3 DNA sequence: TGTGCCAGCAGTTTCCCAGGAGTGAGAAAGAACACTGAAGCTTTCTTT. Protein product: CASSFPGVRKNTEAFF. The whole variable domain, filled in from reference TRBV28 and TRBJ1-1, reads DVKVTQSSRYLVKRTGEKVFLECVQDMDHENMFWYRQDPGLGLRLIYFSYDVKMKEKGDIPEGYSVSREKKERFSLILESASTNQTSMYLCASSFPGVRKNTEAFFGQGTRLTVV.

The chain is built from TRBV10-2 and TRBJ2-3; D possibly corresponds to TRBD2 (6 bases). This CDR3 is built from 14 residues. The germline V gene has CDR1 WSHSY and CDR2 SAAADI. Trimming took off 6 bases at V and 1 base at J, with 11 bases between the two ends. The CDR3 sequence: CASSQTGGTDTQYF. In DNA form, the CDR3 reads TGCGCCAGCAGCCAGACGGGGGGCACAGATACGCAGTATTTT.

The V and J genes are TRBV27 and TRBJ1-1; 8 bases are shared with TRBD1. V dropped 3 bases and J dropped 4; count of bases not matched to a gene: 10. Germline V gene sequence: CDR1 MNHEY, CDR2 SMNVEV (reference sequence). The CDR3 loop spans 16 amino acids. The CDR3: CASSLTQGALVTEAFF. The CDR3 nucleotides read TGTGCCAGCAGTTTGACTCAGGGGGCGTTGGTCACTGAAGCTTTCTTT.

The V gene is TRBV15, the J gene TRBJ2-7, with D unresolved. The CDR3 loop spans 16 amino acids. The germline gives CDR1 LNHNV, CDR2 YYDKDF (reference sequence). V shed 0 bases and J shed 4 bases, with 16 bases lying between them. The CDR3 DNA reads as TGTGCCACCAGCAGAGATAGGCCAGGCTCGGTTTACGAGCAGTACTTC. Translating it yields CATSRDRPGSVYEQYF.

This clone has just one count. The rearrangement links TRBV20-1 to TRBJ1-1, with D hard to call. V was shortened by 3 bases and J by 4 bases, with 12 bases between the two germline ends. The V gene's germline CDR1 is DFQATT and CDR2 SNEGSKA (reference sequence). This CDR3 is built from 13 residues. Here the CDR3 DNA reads TGCAGTGCTAGTAAGGGTATTGGCACTGAAGCTTTCTTT. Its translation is CSASKGIGTEAFF.

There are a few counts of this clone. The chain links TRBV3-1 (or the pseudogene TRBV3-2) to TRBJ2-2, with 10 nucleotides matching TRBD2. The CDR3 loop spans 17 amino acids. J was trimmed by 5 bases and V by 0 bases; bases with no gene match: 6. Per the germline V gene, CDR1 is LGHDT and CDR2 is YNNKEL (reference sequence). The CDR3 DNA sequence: TGTGCCAGCAGCCAAGAGAGCCTAGCGGGGGTTACCGGGGAGCTGTTTTTT. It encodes CASSQESLAGVTGELFF.

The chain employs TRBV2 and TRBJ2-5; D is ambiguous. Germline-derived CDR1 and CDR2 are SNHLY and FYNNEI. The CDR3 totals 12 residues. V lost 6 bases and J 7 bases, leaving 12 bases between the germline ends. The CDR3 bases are TGTGCCAGCAGGGAAAGCTTGGGGACCCAGTACTTC. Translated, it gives CASRESLGTQYF.

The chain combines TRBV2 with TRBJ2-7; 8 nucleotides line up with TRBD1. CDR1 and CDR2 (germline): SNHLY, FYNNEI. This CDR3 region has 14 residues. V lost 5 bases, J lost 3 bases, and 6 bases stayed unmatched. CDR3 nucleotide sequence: TGTGCCAGCAGTTACCGGACAGGGCTCTACGAGCAGTACTTC. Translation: CASSYRTGLYEQYF. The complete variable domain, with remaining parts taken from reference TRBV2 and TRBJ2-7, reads EPEVTQTPSHQVTQMGQEVILRCVPISNHLYFYWYRQILGQKVEFLVSFYNNEISEKSEIFDDQFSVERPDGSNFTLKIRSTKLEDSAMYFCASSYRTGLYEQYFGPGTRLTVT.

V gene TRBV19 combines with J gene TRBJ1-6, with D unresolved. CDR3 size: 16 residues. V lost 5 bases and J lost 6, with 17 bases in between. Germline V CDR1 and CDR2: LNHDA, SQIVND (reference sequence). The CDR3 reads CASSPILGYLNSPLHF. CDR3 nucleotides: TGTGCCAGTAGTCCGATCTTGGGGTACCTTAATTCACCCCTCCACTTT.

The CDR3 DNA sequence: TGTGCCAGTAGTTCGACCGGGACAGGGAACAATCAGCCCCAGCATTTT. Translating it yields CASSSTGTGNNQPQHF. V and J are TRBV19 and TRBJ1-5; the match to TRBD1 covers 9 bases. Germline CDR1 reads LNHDA; CDR2 reads SQIVND (reference sequence). The CDR3 sequence is 16 residues long. Trimming cost V 5 bases and J 3 bases; bases outside gene matches: 8.

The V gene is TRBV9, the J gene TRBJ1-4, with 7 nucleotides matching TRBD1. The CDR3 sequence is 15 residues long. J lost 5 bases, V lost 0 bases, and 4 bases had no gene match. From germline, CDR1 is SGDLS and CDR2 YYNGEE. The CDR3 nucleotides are TGTGCCAGCAGCGTAGGGGACAGCCAGAATGAAAAACTGTTTTTT. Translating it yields CASSVGDSQNEKLFF.

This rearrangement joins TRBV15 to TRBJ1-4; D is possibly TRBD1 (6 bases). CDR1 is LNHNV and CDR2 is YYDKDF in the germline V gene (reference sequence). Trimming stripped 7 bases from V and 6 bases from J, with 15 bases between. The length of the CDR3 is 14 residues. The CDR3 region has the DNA TGTGCCACCACACCCGGGGGCAATGATGAAAAACTGTTTTTT. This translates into CATTPGGNDEKLFF.

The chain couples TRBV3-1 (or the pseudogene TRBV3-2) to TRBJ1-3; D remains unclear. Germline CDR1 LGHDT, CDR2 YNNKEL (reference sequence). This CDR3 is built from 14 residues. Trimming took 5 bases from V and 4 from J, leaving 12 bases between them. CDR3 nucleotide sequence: TGTGCCAGCAGCTCTCGTCTTAGAGGAAACACCATATATTTT. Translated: CASSSRLRGNTIYF.

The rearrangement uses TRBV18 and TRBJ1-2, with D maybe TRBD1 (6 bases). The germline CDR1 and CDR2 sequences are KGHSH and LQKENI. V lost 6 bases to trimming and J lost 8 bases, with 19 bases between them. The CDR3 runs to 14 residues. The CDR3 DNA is TGTGCCAGCTCCCCGGGGGCAGGGTCAGACGGCTACACCTTC. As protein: CASSPGAGSDGYTF.

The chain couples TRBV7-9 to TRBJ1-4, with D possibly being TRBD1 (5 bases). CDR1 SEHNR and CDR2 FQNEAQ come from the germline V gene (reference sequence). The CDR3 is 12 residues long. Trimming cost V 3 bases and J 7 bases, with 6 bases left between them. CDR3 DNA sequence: TGTGCCAGCAGCTTTGGGGGTGAAAAACTGTTTTTT. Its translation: CASSFGGEKLFF.

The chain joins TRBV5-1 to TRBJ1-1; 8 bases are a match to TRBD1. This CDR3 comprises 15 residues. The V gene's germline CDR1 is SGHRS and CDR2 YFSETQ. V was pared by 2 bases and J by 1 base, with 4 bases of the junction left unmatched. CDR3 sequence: CASSFSGQGNTEAFF. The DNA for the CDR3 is TGCGCCAGCAGCTTTTCTGGACAGGGGAACACTGAAGCTTTCTTT.

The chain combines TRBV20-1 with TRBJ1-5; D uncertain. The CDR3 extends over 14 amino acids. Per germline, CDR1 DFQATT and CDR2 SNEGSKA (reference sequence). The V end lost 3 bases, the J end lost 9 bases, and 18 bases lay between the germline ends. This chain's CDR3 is CSASGVREVAPQHF. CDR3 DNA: TGCAGTGCTAGTGGTGTTCGGGAGGTCGCGCCCCAGCATTTT.

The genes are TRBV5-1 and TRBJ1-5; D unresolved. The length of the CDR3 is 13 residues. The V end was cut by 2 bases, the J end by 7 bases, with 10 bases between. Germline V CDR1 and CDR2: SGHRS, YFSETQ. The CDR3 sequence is CASSLREGQPQHF. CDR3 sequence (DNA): TGCGCCAGCAGCTTACGGGAAGGCCAGCCCCAGCATTTT.

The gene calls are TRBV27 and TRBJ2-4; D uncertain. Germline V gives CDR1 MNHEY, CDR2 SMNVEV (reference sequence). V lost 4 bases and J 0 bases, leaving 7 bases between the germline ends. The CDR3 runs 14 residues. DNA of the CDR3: TGTGCCAGCAGTTCCAAATTAGCCAAAAACATTCAGTACTTC. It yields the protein CASSSKLAKNIQYF.

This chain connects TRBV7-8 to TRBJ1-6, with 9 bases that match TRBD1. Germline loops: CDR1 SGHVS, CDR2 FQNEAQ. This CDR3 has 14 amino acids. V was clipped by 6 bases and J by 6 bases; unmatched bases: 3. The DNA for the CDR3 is TGTGCCAGCAGTTCGGACAGGGGTAATTCACCCCTCCACTTT. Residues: CASSSDRGNSPLHF.

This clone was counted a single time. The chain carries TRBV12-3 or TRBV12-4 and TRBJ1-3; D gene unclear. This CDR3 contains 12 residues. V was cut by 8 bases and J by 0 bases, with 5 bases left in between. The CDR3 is CASAISGNTIYF. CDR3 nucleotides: TGTGCCAGCGCCATCTCTGGAAACACCATATATTTT.

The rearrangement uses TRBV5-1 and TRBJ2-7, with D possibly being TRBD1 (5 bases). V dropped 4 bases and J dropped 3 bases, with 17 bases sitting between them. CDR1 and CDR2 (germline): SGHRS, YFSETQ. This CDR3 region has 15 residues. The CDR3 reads CASSPDTLDFYEQYF. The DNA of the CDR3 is TGCGCCAGCAGCCCGGACACCCTTGATTTCTACGAGCAGTACTTC.

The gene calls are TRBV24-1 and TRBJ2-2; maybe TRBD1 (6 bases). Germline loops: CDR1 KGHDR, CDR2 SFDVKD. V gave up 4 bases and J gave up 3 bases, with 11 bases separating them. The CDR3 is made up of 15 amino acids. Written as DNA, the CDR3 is TGTGCCACCAGTGAAGGGGACACCCACACCGGGGAGCTGTTTTTT. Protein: CATSEGDTHTGELFF.

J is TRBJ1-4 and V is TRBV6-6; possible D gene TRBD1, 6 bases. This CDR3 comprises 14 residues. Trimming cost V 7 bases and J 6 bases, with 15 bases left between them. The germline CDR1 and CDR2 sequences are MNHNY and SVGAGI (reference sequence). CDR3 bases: TGTGCCAGCAACCAAGGGGGGGGCCATGAAAAACTGTTTTTT. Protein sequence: CASNQGGGHEKLFF.

The CDR3 region has the DNA TGTGCCAGCAGCAAAGCGGGGAGGGCCCATAATTCACCCCTCCACTTT. Translating it yields CASSKAGRAHNSPLHF. This chain connects TRBV21-1 to TRBJ1-6. TRBV21-1 is shown as a pseudogene. The CDR3 loop spans 16 amino acids.

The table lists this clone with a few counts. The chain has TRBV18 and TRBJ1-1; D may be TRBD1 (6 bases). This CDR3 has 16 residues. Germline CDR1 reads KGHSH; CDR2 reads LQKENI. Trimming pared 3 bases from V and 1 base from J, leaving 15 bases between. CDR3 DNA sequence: TGTGCCAGCTCACCGTCATCGTTAGGGGGGAACACTGAAGCTTTCTTT. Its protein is CASSPSSLGGNTEAFF. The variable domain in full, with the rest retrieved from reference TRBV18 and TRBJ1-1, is NAGVMQNPRHLVRRRGQEARLRCSPMKGHSHVYWYRQLPEEGLKFMVYLQKENIIDESGMPKERFSAEFPKEGPSILRIQQVVRGDSAAYFCASSPSSLGGNTEAFFGQGTRLTVV.

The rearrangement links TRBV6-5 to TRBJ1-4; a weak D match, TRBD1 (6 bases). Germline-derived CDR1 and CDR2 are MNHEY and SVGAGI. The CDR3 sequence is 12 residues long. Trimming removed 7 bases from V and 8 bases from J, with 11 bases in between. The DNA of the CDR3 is TGTGCCAGCAAGCAGGGGAACGAAAAACTGTTTTTT. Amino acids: CASKQGNEKLFF.